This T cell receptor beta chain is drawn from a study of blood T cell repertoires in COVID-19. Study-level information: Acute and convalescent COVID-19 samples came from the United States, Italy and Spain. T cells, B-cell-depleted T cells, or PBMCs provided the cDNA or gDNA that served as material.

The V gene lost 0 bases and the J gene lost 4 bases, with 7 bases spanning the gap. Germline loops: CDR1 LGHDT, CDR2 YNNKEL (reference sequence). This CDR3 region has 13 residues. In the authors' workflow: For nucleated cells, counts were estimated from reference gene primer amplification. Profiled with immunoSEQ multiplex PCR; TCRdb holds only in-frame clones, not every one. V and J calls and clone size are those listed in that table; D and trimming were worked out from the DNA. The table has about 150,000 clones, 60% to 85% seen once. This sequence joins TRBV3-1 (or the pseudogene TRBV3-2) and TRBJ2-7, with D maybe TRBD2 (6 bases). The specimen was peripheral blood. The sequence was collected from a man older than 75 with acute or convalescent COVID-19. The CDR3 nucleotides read TGTGCCAGCAGCCAAGACGGGGGATACGAGCAGTACGTC. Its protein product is CASSQDGGYEQYV.